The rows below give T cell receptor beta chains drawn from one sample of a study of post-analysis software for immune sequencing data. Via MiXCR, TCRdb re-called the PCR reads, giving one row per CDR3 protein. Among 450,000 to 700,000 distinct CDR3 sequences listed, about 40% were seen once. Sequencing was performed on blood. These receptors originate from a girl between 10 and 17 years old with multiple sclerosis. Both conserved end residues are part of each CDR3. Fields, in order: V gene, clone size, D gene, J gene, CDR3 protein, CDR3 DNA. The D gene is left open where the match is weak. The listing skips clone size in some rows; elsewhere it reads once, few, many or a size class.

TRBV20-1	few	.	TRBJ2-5	CSAESRDGETQYF	TGCAGTGCTGAGTCCCGGGACGGAGAGACCCAGTACTTC
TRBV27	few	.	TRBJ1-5	CASSLKSYSNQPQHF	TGTGCCAGCAGTTTAAAATCATATAGCAATCAGCCCCAGCATTTT
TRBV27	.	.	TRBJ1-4	CASSRNSGLGEKLFF	TGTGCCAGCAGTCGTAACTCAGGGCTAGGTGAAAAACTGTTTTTT
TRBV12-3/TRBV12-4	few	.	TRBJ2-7	CASSFFGTDEQYF	TGTGCCAGCAGTTTCTTCGGAACCGACGAGCAGTACTTC
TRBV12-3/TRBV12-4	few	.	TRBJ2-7	CASTLTHPSSHEQYF	TGTGCCAGCACCCTAACGCATCCCTCTTCCCACGAGCAGTACTTC
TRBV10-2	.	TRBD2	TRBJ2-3	CASSPLGLAGGDTQYF	TGCGCCAGCAGCCCCTTAGGACTAGCGGGAGGGGATACGCAGTATTTT
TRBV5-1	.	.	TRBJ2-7	CASSEAGQPFPYEQYF	TGCGCCAGCAGCGAAGCAGGGCAACCTTTTCCCTACGAGCAGTACTTC
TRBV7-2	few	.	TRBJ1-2	CASSSSGLNGYTF	TGTGCCAGCAGCTCGTCCGGATTGAATGGCTACACCTTC
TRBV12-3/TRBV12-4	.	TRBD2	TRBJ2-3	CASSRLAGPTDTQYF	TGTGCCAGCAGCCGACTAGCGGGGCCCACAGATACGCAGTATTTT
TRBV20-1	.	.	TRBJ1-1	CSARQQGPNTEAFF	TGCAGTGCCCGTCAACAGGGACCGAACACTGAAGCTTTCTTT
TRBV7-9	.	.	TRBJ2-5	CANSLAGTQETQYF	TGTGCCAACAGCTTAGCCGGGACTCAAGAGACCCAGTACTTC
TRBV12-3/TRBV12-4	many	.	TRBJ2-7	CASSLPDSYEQYF	TGTGCCAGCAGTTTACCGGACTCCTACGAGCAGTACTTC
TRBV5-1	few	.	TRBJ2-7	CASSLRLVGHEQYF	TGCGCCAGCAGCTTGCGACTCGTCGGCCACGAGCAGTACTTC
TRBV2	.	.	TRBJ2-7	CASSEGRVYEQYF	TGTGCCAGCAGTGAGGGTAGAGTCTACGAGCAGTACTTC
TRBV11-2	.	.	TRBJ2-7	CASSFAEGEQYF	TGTGCCAGCAGCTTCGCGGAAGGCGAGCAGTACTTC
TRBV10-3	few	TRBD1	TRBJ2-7	CAISGSDRGNSYEQYF	TGTGCCATCAGTGGTTCGGACAGGGGAAACTCCTACGAGCAGTACTTC
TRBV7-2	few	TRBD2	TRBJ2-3	CASSLSSGRTADTQYF	TGTGCCAGCAGCTTATCTAGCGGGAGGACTGCAGATACGCAGTATTTT
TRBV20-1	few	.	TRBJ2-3	CSAPLALGLEDTQYF	TGCAGTGCCCCCCTGGCCCTGGGTTTAGAGGATACGCAGTATTTT
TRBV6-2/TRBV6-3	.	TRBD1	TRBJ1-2	CASSWTGTNYGYTF	TGTGCCAGCAGCTGGACAGGAACTAACTATGGCTACACCTTC
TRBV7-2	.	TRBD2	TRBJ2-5	CASSLGGTSGGAETQYF	TGTGCCAGCAGCTTAGGGGGGACTAGCGGGGGGGCTGAGACCCAGTACTTC
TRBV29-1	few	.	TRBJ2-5	CSVNGAGRNEKTQYF	TGCAGCGTTAACGGTGCAGGGAGGAATGAGAAGACCCAGTACTTC
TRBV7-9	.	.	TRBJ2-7	CASNPSGPYEQYF	TGTGCCAGCAATCCATCCGGGCCTTACGAGCAGTACTTC
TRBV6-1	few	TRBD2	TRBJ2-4	CASSELGTSGSSKNIQYF	TGTGCCAGCAGTGAACTTGGGACTAGCGGGAGTAGCAAAAACATTCAGTACTTC
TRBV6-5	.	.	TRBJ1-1	CASSYSRGASGTEAFF	TGTGCCAGCAGTTACTCGAGGGGGGCTAGTGGCACTGAAGCTTTCTTT
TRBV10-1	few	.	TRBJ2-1	CASLTKRKQFF	TGCGCCAGCCTTACTAAGAGGAAGCAGTTCTTC
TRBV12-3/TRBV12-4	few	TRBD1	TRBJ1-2	CASSLTQGAKYTF	TGTGCCAGCAGTTTAACGCAGGGGGCGAAGTACACCTTC
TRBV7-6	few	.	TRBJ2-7	CASSLAGTEQYF	TGTGCCAGCAGCTTAGCGGGGACAGAGCAGTACTTC
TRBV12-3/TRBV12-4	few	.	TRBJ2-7	CASSFSGSDEQYF	TGTGCCAGCAGTTTTTCGGGGTCCGACGAGCAGTACTTC
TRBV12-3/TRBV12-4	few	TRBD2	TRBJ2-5	CASSLVLAGGGQETQYF	TGTGCCAGCAGTTTGGTACTAGCGGGGGGAGGGCAGGAGACCCAGTACTTC
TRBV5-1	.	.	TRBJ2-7	CASSDSYGGYEQYF	TGCGCCAGCAGCGATTCCTATGGAGGCTACGAGCAGTACTTC
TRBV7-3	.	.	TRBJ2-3	CASSLTVTSTDTQYF	TGTGCCAGCAGCTTAACTGTGACTAGCACAGATACGCAGTATTTT
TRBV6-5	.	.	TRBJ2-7	CASSLAWGEQYF	TGTGCCAGCAGTTTGGCTTGGGGAGAGCAGTACTTC
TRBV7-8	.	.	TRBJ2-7	CASSLSPGINYEQYF	TGTGCCAGCAGCTTATCCCCGGGAATCAACTACGAGCAGTACTTC
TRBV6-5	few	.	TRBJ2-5	CASSYSTGRQETQYF	TGTGCCAGCAGTTACTCTACAGGGCGTCAAGAGACCCAGTACTTC
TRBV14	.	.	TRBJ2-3	CASSQDRRAQYF	TGTGCCAGCAGCCAAGATCGGCGGGCGCAGTATTTT
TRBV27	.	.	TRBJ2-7	CASSLKGRGPTYEQYF	TGTGCCAGCAGTTTAAAGGGGCGGGGCCCCACCTACGAGCAGTACTTC
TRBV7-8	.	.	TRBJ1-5	CASSHQTPYSNQPQHF	TGTGCCAGCAGCCATCAAACTCCGTATAGCAATCAGCCCCAGCATTTT
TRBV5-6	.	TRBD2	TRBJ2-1	CASSVPGLDYNEQFF	TGTGCCAGCAGCGTCCCGGGACTAGACTACAATGAGCAGTTCTTC
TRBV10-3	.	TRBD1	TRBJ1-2	CAISVDRADGYTF	TGTGCCATCAGTGTTGACAGGGCAGATGGCTACACCTTC
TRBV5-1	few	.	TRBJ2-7	CASSLSGNGNEQYF	TGCGCCAGCAGCTTGTCGGGGAACGGCAACGAGCAGTACTTC
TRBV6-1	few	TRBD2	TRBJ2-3	CASSVIAGGDTQYF	TGTGCCAGCAGTGTAATAGCGGGAGGAGATACGCAGTATTTT
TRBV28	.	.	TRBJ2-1	CANSLVGEQFF	TGTGCCAACAGTTTAGTCGGCGAGCAGTTCTTC
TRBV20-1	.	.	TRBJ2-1	CSATPDAASDEQFF	TGCAGTGCTACCCCGGACGCGGCCTCCGATGAGCAGTTCTTC
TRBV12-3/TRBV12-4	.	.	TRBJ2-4	CASSLSYENIQYF	TGTGCCAGCAGTTTAAGCTATGAAAACATTCAGTACTTC
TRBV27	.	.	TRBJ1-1	CASSSHPNTEAFF	TGTGCCAGCAGTTCCCATCCGAACACTGAAGCTTTCTTT
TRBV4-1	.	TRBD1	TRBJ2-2	CASSQAGGNTGELFF	TGCGCCAGCAGCCAGGCAGGGGGTAACACCGGGGAGCTGTTTTTT
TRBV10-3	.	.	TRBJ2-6	CAISGTSSESGANVLTF	TGTGCCATCAGCGGAACTTCATCAGAATCCGGGGCCAACGTCCTGACTTTC
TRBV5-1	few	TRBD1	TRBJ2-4	CASSPNLGQGAKNIQYF	TGCGCCAGCAGCCCTAACCTGGGACAGGGCGCCAAAAACATTCAGTACTTC
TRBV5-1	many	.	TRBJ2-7	CASSLAGEQYF	TGTGCCAGCAGCTTAGCTGGGGAGCAGTACTTC
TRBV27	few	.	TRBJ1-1	CASRFEVLDTEAFF	TGTGCCAGCAGATTCGAGGTTTTGGACACTGAAGCTTTCTTT
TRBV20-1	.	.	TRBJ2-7	CSARRGLLDPEQYF	TGCAGTGCTAGAAGGGGCCTACTAGATCCCGAGCAGTACTTC
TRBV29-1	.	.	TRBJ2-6	CSVGDPWANVLTF	TGCAGCGTTGGGGACCCCTGGGCCAACGTCCTGACTTTC
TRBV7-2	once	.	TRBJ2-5	CASSSGPWGGDMEETQYF	TGTGCCAGCAGCTCGGGTCCGTGGGGGGGGGACATGGAAGAGACCCAGTACTTC
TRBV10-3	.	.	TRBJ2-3	CAISEVGRTDTQYF	TGTGCCATCAGTGAGGTGGGCCGCACAGATACGCAGTATTTT
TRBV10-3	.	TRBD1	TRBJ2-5	CATGQGQETQYF	TGTGCCACAGGACAGGGCCAAGAGACCCAGTACTTC
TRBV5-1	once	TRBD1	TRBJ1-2	CASSSPQDRGRRYGYTF	TGCGCCAGCAGCTCCCCTCAGGACAGGGGGCGTCGGTATGGCTACACCTTC
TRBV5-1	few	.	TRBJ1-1	CASSLYSGIGVEAFF	TGCGCCAGCAGCTTGTATTCAGGGATTGGGGTTGAAGCTTTCTTT
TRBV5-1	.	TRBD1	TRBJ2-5	CASSLWDREAETQYF	TGCGCCAGCAGCTTGTGGGACAGGGAGGCCGAGACCCAGTACTTC
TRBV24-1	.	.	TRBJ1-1	CATSNWDGQAFF	TGTGCCACCAGTAATTGGGACGGACAGGCTTTCTTT
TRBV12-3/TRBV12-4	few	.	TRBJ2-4	CASTKRGQQAKNIQYF	TGTGCCAGCACCAAACGCGGGCAGCAAGCCAAAAACATTCAGTACTTC